This T cell receptor (beta chain) appears in the sequencing data of a study of Ad26.COV2.S vaccination and SARS-CoV-2 variants. Sequencing used immunoSEQ multiplex PCR; TCRdb keeps in-frame clones, though not all of them. The table shows about 680,000 clones, with more than 70% occurring only once. The CDR3 loop spans 13 amino acids. V lost 7 bases to trimming and J lost 5 bases; unmatched junction nucleotides: 8. CDR1 SGHRS and CDR2 YFSETQ come from the germline V gene. Treatment denoted: around 19 received Ad26.COV2.S at low or high dose, single or two shots; a few received placebo; per-sample allocation not given. It was on day 63 after the first vaccine or placebo injection that samples were taken.

This chain links TRBV5-1 with TRBJ2-7; 8 bases map to TRBD2. The material was peripheral blood, obtained in a trial of Ad26.COV2.S vaccine versus placebo. This sequence was found in a person between 18 and 59 years old who received the Ad26.COV2.S COVID-19 vaccine or a placebo. CDR3: CASRGGRGDEQYF. The CDR3, as DNA: TGCGCCAGCCGGGGGGGAAGGGGCGACGAGCAGTACTTC.